This T cell receptor beta chain was sequenced for a study of radiation and T cells in renal cell carcinoma. The V gene's germline CDR1 is DFQATT and CDR2 SNEGSKA (reference sequence). This CDR3 spans 11 amino acids. Trimming left V 3 bases short and J 6 bases short, with 6 bases between. Time point specified: blood 4 weeks post-SBRT, at nephrectomy. Noted treatment: 15 Gy SBRT to primary tumor, nephrectomy 4 weeks later. This renal cell carcinoma was of the clear cell type. Repertoires were generated with immunoSEQ multiplex PCR, while TCRdb's copy carries only in-frame clones and drops some. Of around 140,000 clones listed, 75% to 90% were seen once; the top ten hold 15% to 20%.

The sequencing here drew on blood, taken from a patient whose treatment included radiotherapy and nephrectomy. The V gene is TRBV20-1, the J gene TRBJ2-4; D is unresolved. The clonotype comes from a woman between 50 and 59 years old with renal cell carcinoma. The CDR3 DNA reads TGCAGTGCTAGCGCAGGAAACATTCAGTACTTC. Protein product: CSASAGNIQYF.